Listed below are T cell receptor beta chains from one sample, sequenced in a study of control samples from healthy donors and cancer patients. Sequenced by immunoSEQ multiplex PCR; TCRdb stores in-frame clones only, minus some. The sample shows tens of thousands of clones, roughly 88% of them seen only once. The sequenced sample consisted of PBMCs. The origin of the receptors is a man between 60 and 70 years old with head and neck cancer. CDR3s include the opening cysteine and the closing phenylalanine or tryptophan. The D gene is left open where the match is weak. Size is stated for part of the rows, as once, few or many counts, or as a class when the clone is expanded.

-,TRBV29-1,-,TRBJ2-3,CSVRKETDTQYF,TGCAGCGTTCGGAAAGAAACAGATACGCAGTATTTT
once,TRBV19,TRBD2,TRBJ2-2,CASTRLAGEVGELFF,TGTGCCAGTACCCGACTAGCGGGAGAGGTCGGGGAGCTGTTTTTT
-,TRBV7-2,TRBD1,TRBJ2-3,CASSIGDRGRADTQYF,TGTGCCAGCAGCATAGGGGACAGGGGGCGCGCAGATACGCAGTATTTT
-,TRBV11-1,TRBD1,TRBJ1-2,CASSLEGQGAYTF,TGTGCCAGCAGCTTAGAAGGCCAGGGGGCGTACACCTTC
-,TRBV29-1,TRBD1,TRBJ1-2,CSVGDRGGYGYTF,TGCAGCGTTGGGGACAGGGGCGGCTATGGCTACACCTTC
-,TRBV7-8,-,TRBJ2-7,CASSLAGSRSYEQYF,TGTGCCAGCAGCTTAGCGGGAAGCCGCTCCTACGAGCAGTACTTC
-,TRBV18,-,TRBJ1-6,CASSPTDYNSPLHF,TGTGCCAGCTCACCTACAGATTATAATTCACCCCTCCACTTT
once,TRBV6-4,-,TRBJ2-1,CASSDWFGAGEQFF,TGTGCCAGCAGTGACTGGTTCGGAGCCGGGGAGCAGTTCTTC
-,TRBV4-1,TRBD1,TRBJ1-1,CASSQDRDREGFF,TGCGCCAGCAGCCAAGATCGGGACAGGGAAGGTTTCTTT
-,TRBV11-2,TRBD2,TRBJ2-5,CASSHSGSLQTQYF,TGTGCCAGCAGCCATAGCGGGAGTTTGCAGACCCAGTACTTC
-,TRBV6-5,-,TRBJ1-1,CASRKDRDTEAFF,TGTGCCAGCAGGAAGGACAGAGACACTGAAGCTTTCTTT
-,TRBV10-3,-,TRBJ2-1,CAISESSEQFF,TGTGCCATCAGTGAGTCGTCGGAGCAGTTCTTC
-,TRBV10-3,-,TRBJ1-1,CAISEFFDGNTEAFF,TGTGCCATCAGTGAGTTTTTCGACGGGAACACTGAAGCTTTCTTT
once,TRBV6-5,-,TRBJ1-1,CASSYSSRRAHEAFF,TGTGCCAGCAGTTACTCGTCACGCAGGGCCCATGAAGCTTTCTTT
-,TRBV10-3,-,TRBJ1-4,CAISDLQGPGEKLFF,TGTGCCATCAGTGATCTACAAGGCCCGGGTGAAAAACTGTTTTTT
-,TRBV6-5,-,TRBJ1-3,CASSLQGSGNTIYF,TGTGCCAGCAGTTTACAGGGATCTGGAAACACCATATATTTT
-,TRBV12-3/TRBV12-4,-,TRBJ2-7,CASSLQRYEQYF,TGTGCCAGCAGTCTACAGCGCTACGAGCAGTACTTC
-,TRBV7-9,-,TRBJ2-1,CASSPYGGHEQFF,TGTGCCAGCAGCCCCTACGGGGGGCATGAGCAGTTCTTC
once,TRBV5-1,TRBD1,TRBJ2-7,CASSFSGQGGEQYF,TGCGCCAGCAGCTTTTCGGGACAGGGAGGCGAGCAGTACTTC
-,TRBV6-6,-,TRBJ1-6,CASSLNSYNSPLHF,TGTGCCAGCAGTCTTAACTCCTATAATTCACCCCTCCACTTT
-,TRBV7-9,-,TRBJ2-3,CASSLRTDTQYF,TGTGCCAGCAGCTTACGCACAGATACGCAGTATTTT
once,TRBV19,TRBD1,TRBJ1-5,CATKGQGSNQPQHF,TGTGCCACTAAGGGACAGGGAAGCAATCAGCCCCAGCATTTT
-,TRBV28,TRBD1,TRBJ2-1,CASSPPGTGRSEQFF,TGTGCCAGCAGTCCCCCCGGGACAGGCCGAAGTGAGCAGTTCTTC
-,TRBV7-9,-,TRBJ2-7,CASTPNTRGTYEQYF,TGTGCCAGCACCCCTAACACCCGTGGGACCTACGAGCAGTACTTC
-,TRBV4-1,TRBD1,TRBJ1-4,CASSQDRQGGGKLFF,TGCGCCAGCAGCCAAGATCGGCAGGGGGGGGGAAAACTGTTTTTT
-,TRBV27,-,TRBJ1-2,CASSLKGGNYGYTF,TGTGCCAGCAGTTTAAAGGGTGGAAACTATGGCTACACCTTC
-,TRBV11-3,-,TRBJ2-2,CASSLDATTPSTGELFF,TGTGCCAGCAGCTTAGATGCGACTACCCCAAGCACCGGGGAGCTGTTTTTT
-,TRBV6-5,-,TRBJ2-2,CASSPRLSGELFF,TGTGCCAGCAGCCCAAGACTGTCCGGGGAGCTGTTTTTT
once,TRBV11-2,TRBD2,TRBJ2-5,CASSSQGTSGSQYF,TGTGCCAGCAGCTCACAGGGGACTAGCGGGAGTCAGTACTTC
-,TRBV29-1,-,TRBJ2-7,CSVTEFYEQYF,TGCAGCGTTACGGAATTCTACGAGCAGTACTTC
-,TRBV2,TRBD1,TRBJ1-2,CASSTNQGDGVGYTF,TGTGCCAGCAGCACAAATCAGGGGGATGGAGTCGGCTACACCTTC
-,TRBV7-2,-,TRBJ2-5,CASSLAGSQETQYF,TGTGCCAGCAGCTTAGCGGGGAGCCAAGAGACCCAGTACTTC
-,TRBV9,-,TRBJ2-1,CASSVEDYNEQFF,TGTGCCAGCAGCGTAGAGGACTACAATGAGCAGTTCTTC
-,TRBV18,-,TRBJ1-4,CASSPRDDRNEKLFF,TGTGCCAGCTCACCCCGGGACGACCGTAATGAAAAACTGTTTTTT
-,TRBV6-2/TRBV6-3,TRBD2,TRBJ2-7,CASSYSGLAGLEQYF,TGTGCCAGCAGCTACTCCGGACTAGCGGGACTCGAGCAGTACTTC
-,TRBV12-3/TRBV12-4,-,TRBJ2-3,CASSLGVTSQYF,TGTGCCAGCAGTTTGGGGGTTACTTCGCAGTATTTT
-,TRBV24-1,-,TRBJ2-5,CATSGPGTGQETQYF,TGTGCCACCAGTGGGCCCGGGACGGGACAAGAGACCCAGTACTTC
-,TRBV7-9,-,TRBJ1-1,CASSPLQGNTEAFF,TGTGCCAGCAGCCCTCTACAGGGAAACACTGAAGCTTTCTTT
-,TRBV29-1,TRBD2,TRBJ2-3,CSFSGRSGTDTQYF,TGCAGCTTTAGCGGGAGGTCGGGCACAGATACGCAGTATTTT
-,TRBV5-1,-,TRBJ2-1,CASSLVARQYNEQFF,TGCGCCAGCAGCTTGGTAGCGCGACAATACAATGAGCAGTTCTTC
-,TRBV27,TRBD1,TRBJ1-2,CASSRVGDRGYGYTF,TGTGCCAGCAGTCGAGTAGGGGACAGGGGCTATGGCTACACCTTC
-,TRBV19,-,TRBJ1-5,CASRWANGNQPQHF,TGTGCTTCCCGTTGGGCAAACGGCAATCAGCCCCAGCATTTT
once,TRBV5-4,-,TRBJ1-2,CASSLGGLDYGYTF,TGTGCCAGCAGCTTGGGGGGTCTGGACTATGGCTACACCTTC
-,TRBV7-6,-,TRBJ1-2,CASSALVAYGYTF,TGTGCCAGCAGCGCATTGGTGGCCTATGGCTACACCTTC
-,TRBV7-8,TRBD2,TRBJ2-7,CASSSSLREGPYEQYF,TGTGCCAGCAGCTCGAGTTTGCGGGAGGGACCCTACGAGCAGTACTTC
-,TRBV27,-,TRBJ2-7,CASAYGVTSYEQYF,TGTGCCAGCGCTTACGGGGTTACCTCCTACGAGCAGTACTTC
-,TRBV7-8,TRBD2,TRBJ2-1,CASSLPGPREDEQFF,TGTGCCAGCAGCTTACCGGGACCCCGGGAGGATGAGCAGTTCTTC
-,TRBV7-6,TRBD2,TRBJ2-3,CASSFGRERADTQYF,TGTGCCAGCAGCTTTGGGCGGGAGAGGGCAGATACGCAGTATTTT
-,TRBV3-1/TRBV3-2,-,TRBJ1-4,CASTRGGSNEKLFF,TGTGCCAGCACCCGCGGAGGGAGTAATGAAAAACTGTTTTTT